The present entry profiles one TCR beta chain with its context. There is no known antigen for this receptor. The input lacks base qualities; no much larger clone sits a single base away. The entry originates in a study of cytomegalovirus exposure and HLA in healthy donors (dated by TCRdb to the late 2010s). About the investigation overall: In an earlier analysis of 550 to 750 of the donors, 276 Gb of sequence data and 117 million unique TCR beta sequences from 180 million or so T cells were reported. An early release that covered 640 HLA-typed donors contained 250 to 350 gigabases of sequencing data and about 84 million unique TCR sequences. The genetic ancestry cluster associated with self-reported Caucasian donors included roughly four fifths of the 350 to 500 genotyped donors. The aim of the study was to test whether cataloging public T cell receptors could identify signatures of past pathogen exposure. The T cell repertoires of under 750 subjects were profiled by immunosequencing and related to cytomegalovirus serostatus. In addition to the first cohort of approximately 650 subjects, a separate validation cohort of 130 or so different subjects was used. The study combined high-throughput TCR immunosequencing, statistical association of individual TCRs with disease status, and machine learning to predict cytomegalovirus infection status. In a later analysis, previously published TCR beta repertoires from roughly 710 donors were re-analyzed and high-resolution HLA genotyping was added so that TCR occurrence patterns could be studied. The later analysis used no new phenotypic data to find candidate immune exposures, relying instead on TCR beta sequences and their occurrence across donors. To decide whether each TCR beta V gene segment behaved as functional or pseudogenic, an earlier analysis of approximately 590 of the donors relied on high-throughput TCR beta sequencing. Donor age, sex, ethnicity and CMV serostatus were compiled together with the repertoire data. A later genetic analysis used genome-wide SNP genotypes for about 65% of the 666 donors, treating that subset as a discovery cohort. Every repertoire in the discovery cohort had been generated on one and the same sequencing platform. Both class I and class II loci were covered by HLA typing, at four-digit resolution. Typing coverage differed by locus: A, B, C, DRB1 and DQB1 were typed in roughly 620-630 donors, DQA1 in about 560, DPA1 in some 570, and DPB1 in roughly 470. Four to six DR-DQ haplotypes were handled as single units for association and clustering, since linkage in the cohort was strong. Among about 360 genotyped donors of the cohort, an average of around 240,000 unique TCR beta nucleotide sequences were sequenced per donor, around a sixth of them non-productive.

The library was produced with the immunoSEQ multiplex PCR assay. A mixture of 60 forward primers for TCR Vbeta segments and 13 reverse primers for TCR Jbeta segments was used in the multiplex PCR. The CDR3 region of rearranged TCR beta genes was amplified from genomic DNA by a multiplex PCR assay. On the Illumina HiSeq System, the amplified TCR beta libraries were sequenced as 87-base-pair reads. The original methods were these. In a later analysis, tens of millions of unique TCR beta chains were counted across the roughly 700 repertoires, and roughly 11 million of these chains were shared by at least two donors. To remove PCR and sequencing errors, raw reads were error-corrected and collapsed into unique sequences using a nearest-neighbor algorithm that merged closely related sequences. V, D and J gene segments were assigned by aligning CDR3 sequences to IMGT reference sequences. Each retained sequence needed at least a six-nucleotide match to both a V gene segment and a J gene segment. Rearrangements were called productive when the CDR3 lacked stop codons and stayed in frame with V and J; all others were non-productive. CDR3 was defined according to IMGT convention as the region running from the second conserved V-encoded cysteine to the conserved J-encoded phenylalanine. The earlier analysis of more than 450 of the donors excluded sequences that lacked an unambiguous match to a single V gene segment. In an earlier analysis of approximately 590 of the donors, V segments were called functional above 56.7% productive rearrangements and were called segregating when the between-donor standard deviation exceeded 5%. A statistical classification framework was built to diagnose cytomegalovirus status from the catalog of TCR beta chain sequences. V and J gene assignment, in a later analysis, came from comparing TCR nucleotide sequences with IMGT/GENE-DB human TR gene sequences. In a later analysis, CDR3 sequences and most-parsimonious VDJ recombination scenarios were assigned using the TCRdist pipeline. In a later analysis, each TCR beta chain was defined by its CDR3 amino acid sequence together with its V-gene family, and reads lacking a unique V-gene family were excluded. In a later analysis, 550 to 650 highly shared, low-generation-probability nucleotide sequences were removed to address suspected cross-contamination and a sequencing artifact. For each public chain, a later analysis derived a clonal expansion index from normalized ranks of inferred template counts within each repertoire. In a later analysis, generation probabilities were computed with a VDJ recombination model fitted to out-of-frame rearrangements, and the resulting probabilities were checked against IGoR. In a later analysis, hypergeometric tests were used to score TCR-TCR, TCR-HLA and TCR-CMV co-occurrence, with a repertoire-size bias correction applied to TCR pairs. A later analysis estimated false discovery rates by permuting HLA or CMV assignments 20 times. A later analysis grouped co-occurring TCRs with DBSCAN, adding TCRdist sequence similarity when clustering within HLA-allele-positive subsets. For co-occurrence clustering, repertoires with fewer than 30,000 or more than 120,000 public chains were excluded, along with five repertoires with anomalous nucleotide sharing. Not all clones reach the TCRdb copy of this immuneACCESS table, which keeps in-frame sequences only. Checked studies attribute under half of the gap to unresolved V genes and leave the rest unexplained. V and J calls and clone size come straight from that table; D and trimming were deduced from the DNA. The table for this sample lists just over 150,000 clones; 84% of them were counted only once. 6.4% of the sample is held by the ten biggest clonotypes.

General conclusions and limits of the study: A further reported finding was that TCR beta sequences accurately predicted the HLA-A and HLA-B alleles for most subjects in the first cohort. Only TCR beta chains were sequenced in this cohort, and the absence of alpha or paired-chain data limited detectable features. In an earlier analysis of several hundred of the donors, most TCR beta V segments were observed in productive rearrangements about 90% or about 30% of the time, broadly matching IMGT annotations. A later analysis found that most CMV-associated TCR beta chains appeared HLA-restricted, with HLA associations seemingly driven largely by CMV exposure. A later genetic analysis reported fewer N-insertions in productive TCRs among donors in an Asian-associated ancestry cluster than the roughly 670-donor mean. Because HLA typing was missing for some donors at each locus, association tests included only the typed subset. According to a later analysis, parvovirus B19, influenza, CMV and Epstein-Barr virus appeared linked to several top co-occurrence clusters. The authors suggested that the approach could potentially be extended to other disease states and immunological phenotypes. The only immune exposure information available for the cohort was CMV serostatus. Some IMGT-functional V segments, including TRBV6-2 and TRBV6-3, could not be distinguished by the 87-base-pair reads and were therefore excluded. A later analysis associated about 16,000 TCR beta sequences with specific HLA alleles at a false discovery rate of 0.05. A total of 150 or so TCR beta chains were listed by the study as associated with cytomegalovirus. The classifier was reported to diagnose cytomegalovirus status with high specificity and sensitivity in both the original cohort and the validation cohort. In vitro tests confirmed that a few of the cytomegalovirus-associated TCR beta chains recognize cytomegalovirus antigens. The presence/absence analyses assumed that sequencing depth was roughly uniform across donors, and that assumption may not be true. The sequencing pipeline was judged likely to have produced a cluster of highly shared sequence variants as a technical artifact. A later analysis found that TCR association rates varied across HLA loci, with DRB1 alleles showing the most associated TCRs and HLA-C alleles the fewest. The earlier analysis of approximately 540 of the donors excluded roughly 16 rarely observed V segments, including chromosome 9 orphons, because counts were too low. In a later genetic analysis, a missense DCLRE1C variant was associated with V-gene and J-gene trimming of TCR beta chains, and the association was replicated in an independent cohort. Linkage disequilibrium might explain the correlated functional status among segregating V segments, but an unknown experimental factor could not be excluded. Across donors, most TCR sequences were observed very rarely, whereas some public TCRs were present in many individuals. When HLA alleles, especially DR and DQ, strongly co-occurred, TCR associations were difficult to assign to individual alleles. A later analysis found that HLA-associated TCR beta chains were more clonally expanded and had lower generation probabilities than equally common non-associated chains.

The cohort was made up of approximately 670 healthy bone marrow donors. At the time of sampling, every cohort member was nominally healthy, though immune exposures that went unrecorded were likely present. The donor was CMV seropositive and was included in the group of about 290 seropositive cohort members. A peripheral blood sample was provided by each donor, and peripheral blood mononuclear cells were used for TCR beta sequencing. Genomic DNA extraction from the blood cell samples was performed with the Qiagen DNeasy Blood Extraction Kit. From the cysteine through the phenylalanine, the CDR3 covers 17 amino acids. Just the 51-base CDR3 DNA is kept, in frame starting at base 1. V is pruned by 4 bases and J by 3 bases, leaving 6 bases of the junction without a gene match. According to the germline V gene, CDR1 reads SGHAT and CDR2 reads FQNNGV.

This sequence was found in a man aged 50 to 60 in good health and CMV-seropositive. This chain is built from TRBV11-2 and TRBJ2-3; 14 junctional bases match TRBD2. Sequencing used PBMCs. For the CDR3, the sequence is CASSSGLAGGVTDTQYF. Here is the DNA: TGTGCCAGCAGCTCCGGACTAGCGGGGGGCGTTACAGATACGCAGTATTTT.